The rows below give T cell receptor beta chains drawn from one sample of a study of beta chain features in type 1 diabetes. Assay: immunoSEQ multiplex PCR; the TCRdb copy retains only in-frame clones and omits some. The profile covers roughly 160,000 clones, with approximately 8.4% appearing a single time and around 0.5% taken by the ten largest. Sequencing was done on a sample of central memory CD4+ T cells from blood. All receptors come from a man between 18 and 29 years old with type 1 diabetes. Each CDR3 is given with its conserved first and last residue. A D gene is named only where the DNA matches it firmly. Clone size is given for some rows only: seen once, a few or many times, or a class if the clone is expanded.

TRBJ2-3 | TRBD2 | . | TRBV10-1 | TGCGCCAGCAGTGAGGAGGTTAGGCTAGCGGGATTAGATACGCAGTATTTT | CASSEEVRLAGLDTQYF
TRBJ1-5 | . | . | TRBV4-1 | TGCGCCAGCAGCCGAATCAGGGTTTCGGGTCAGCCCCAGCATTTT | CASSRIRVSGQPQHF
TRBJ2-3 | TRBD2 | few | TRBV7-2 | TGTGCCAGCAGCTCCCGACTAGCGGGGGGTATAAACACAGATACGCAGTATTTT | CASSSRLAGGINTDTQYF
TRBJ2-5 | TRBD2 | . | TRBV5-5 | TGTGCCAGCAGCTTGGCCGGGACTAGGGGCCAAGAGACCCAGTACTTC | CASSLAGTRGQETQYF
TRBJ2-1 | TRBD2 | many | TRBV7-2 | TGTGCCAGCAGCCGCGGACTAGCGGGAGTCAATGAGCAGTTCTTC | CASSRGLAGVNEQFF
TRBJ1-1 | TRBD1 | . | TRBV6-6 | TGTGCCAGCAGCTATACCGGGACAGACGCGCGGGCTTTCTTT | CASSYTGTDARAFF
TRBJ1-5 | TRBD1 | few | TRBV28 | TGTGCCATCAAACCCCCCGGGACAGGGTTCCGTCAGCCCCAGCATTTT | CAIKPPGTGFRQPQHF
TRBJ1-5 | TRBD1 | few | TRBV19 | TGTGCCAGTACAACAGGGGGAAATCAGCCCCAGCATTTT | CASTTGGNQPQHF
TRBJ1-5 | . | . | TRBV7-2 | TGTGCCAGCAGATCAGGGGTCCAGCCCCAGCATTTT | CASRSGVQPQHF
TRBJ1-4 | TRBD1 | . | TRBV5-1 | TGCGCCAGCAGCACCGGACCGGGACAGGCGAGTAATGAAAAACTGTTTTTT | CASSTGPGQASNEKLFF
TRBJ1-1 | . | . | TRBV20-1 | TGCAGTGCTCAGACAGGCTCGCATTTCTTT | CSAQTGSHFF
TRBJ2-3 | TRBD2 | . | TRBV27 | TGTGCCAGCAGTCTAGCGGGGGGCCGCTCTAGCACAGATACGCAGTATTTT | CASSLAGGRSSTDTQYF
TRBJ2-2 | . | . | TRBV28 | TGTGCCAGCAGTTCTGCAGGGTCTATCACCGGGGAGCTGTTTTTT | CASSSAGSITGELFF
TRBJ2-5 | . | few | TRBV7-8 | TGTGCCAGCAGCTTAAGGGGCCAGGCTGGCGGGACCCAGTACTTC | CASSLRGQAGGTQYF
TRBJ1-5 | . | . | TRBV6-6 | TGTGCCAGCAGCGAAACTCAGGGGTCCCAGCATTTT | CASSETQGSQHF
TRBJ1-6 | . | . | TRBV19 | TGTGCCAGTAGTCCCTATAGTGAATCGGATTCACCCCTCCACTTT | CASSPYSESDSPLHF